Below are 21 T cell receptor beta chains sequenced from a single sample in a study of cytomegalovirus exposure and HLA in healthy donors. This PCR relied on a set of 60 Vbeta primers and 13 Jbeta primers. Libraries were prepared by immunoSEQ multiplex PCR; TCRdb keeps only in-frame clonotypes and omits some of them. The sample lists about 110,000 clones; 69% were seen once. The sample taken for sequencing was PBMCs. All receptors come from a woman in her seventies in good health and CMV-seropositive.

The chain uses TRBV5-1 and TRBJ1-1, with D possibly TRBD1 on 5 matching bases. Trimming removed 4 bases from V and 5 bases from J, with 12 bases in between. Germline V lookup: CDR1 SGHRS, CDR2 YFSETQ. The CDR3 has 13 residues. The CDR3 sequence: CASSVSGNTEAFF. CDR3 nucleotides: TGCGCCAGCAGCGTCTCAGGGAATACTGAAGCTTTCTTT.

The rearrangement joins TRBV11-2 to TRBJ2-3; 7 bases line up with TRBD2. The CDR3 totals 17 residues. With V trimmed by 0 bases and J by 0 bases, 6 bases remained unmatched. Germline CDR1 and CDR2: SGHAT and FQNNGV. CDR3 sequence (DNA): TGTGCCAGCAGCTTAGATCAGGGTAGCGGGAGCACAGATACGCAGTATTTT. Amino acids: CASSLDQGSGSTDTQYF.

Only a few counts were recorded for this clone. This sample also contains other DNA sequences that code for the same CDR3. CDR3 bases: TGCGCCAGCAGCTTGGCAGGGAATCGGGCTGAAGCTTTCTTT. Amino acids: CASSLAGNRAEAFF. The V and J genes are TRBV5-1 and TRBJ1-1; TRBD1 might be the D (5 bases). The V gene's germline CDR1 is SGHRS and CDR2 YFSETQ. CDR3 length: 14 amino acids. V lost 0 bases and J lost 6, with 12 bases in between.

The chain uses TRBV27 and TRBJ2-3; the match to TRBD2 covers 9 bases. V was pared by 5 bases and J by 3 bases, with 15 bases of the junction left unmatched. The CDR3 totals 18 residues. CDR1 is MNHEY and CDR2 is SMNVEV in the germline V gene (reference sequence). Written as DNA, the CDR3 is TGTGCCAGCAGTACCACACCTCTAGCGGGGTATATTACAGATACGCAGTATTTT. It translates to CASSTTPLAGYITDTQYF.

The genes are TRBV7-2 and TRBJ2-7; 11 bases are shared with TRBD2. V was clipped by 5 bases and J by 4 bases; unmatched bases: 7. Germline V lookup: CDR1 SGHTA, CDR2 FQGNSA. This CDR3 is built from 15 residues. DNA of the CDR3: TGTGCCAGCAGCATCAGACTAGCGGGGATATACGAGCAGTACTTC. Protein product: CASSIRLAGIYEQYF.

This clone has a single count. The chain combines TRBV10-3 with TRBJ2-1, with TRBD1 matching 7 bases. V was clipped by 7 bases and J by 8 bases; unmatched bases: 8. The CDR3 spans 13 residues. Germline V CDR1 and CDR2: ENHRY, SYGVKD. The CDR3 nucleotides are TGTGCCATCACGCCGGGACAGATCTATGAGCAGTTCTTC. It yields the protein CAITPGQIYEQFF.

V and J are TRBV6-5 and TRBJ1-2, with no clear D. Trimming cost V 6 bases and J 7 bases, with 15 bases left between them. CDR3 length: 13 amino acids. Germline V CDR1 and CDR2: MNHEY, SVGAGI. The CDR3 DNA reads TGTGCCAGCAGCTCCGTTAATGTGGCTGGCTACACCTTC. Translating gives CASSSVNVAGYTF.

This chain uses TRBV6-6 with TRBJ1-2; the match to TRBD1 covers 8 bases. The germline CDR1 and CDR2 sequences are MNHNY and SVGAGI (reference sequence). J was trimmed by 7 bases and V by 0 bases; bases with no gene match: 4. The length of the CDR3 is 14 residues. CDR3 nucleotides: TGTGCCAGCAGTTACTCGGACAGGGTACGTGGCTACACCTTC. The encoded protein is CASSYSDRVRGYTF.

The chain joins TRBV7-7 to TRBJ2-3; 7 nucleotides match TRBD1. The CDR3 totals 14 residues. Unmatched junction bases numbered 5, after V lost 5 bases and J lost 3 bases. From germline, CDR1 is SSHAT and CDR2 FNYEAQ (reference sequence). This CDR3 reads CASSPGTATDTQYF. The CDR3 nucleotides read TGTGCCAGCAGCCCCGGGACAGCTACAGATACGCAGTATTTT.

This chain connects TRBV19 to TRBJ2-2; TRBD1 might be the D (5 bases). With 9 bases removed from V and 4 bases from J, the gap between germline ends came to 9 bases. The germline CDR1 and CDR2 sequences are LNHDA and SQIVND (reference sequence). This CDR3 comprises 12 residues. As DNA, the CDR3 is TGTGCCAGCAGGGTGATCACCGGGGAGCTGTTTTTT. It codes for CASRVITGELFF.

The V call is TRBV27, the J call TRBJ2-7, with D perhaps matching TRBD2 (5 bases). This CDR3 has 16 residues. CDR1 MNHEY and CDR2 SMNVEV come from the germline V gene (reference sequence). The V end lost 3 bases, the J end lost 0 bases, and 15 bases lay between the germline ends. Here the CDR3 reads CASSFPLEGSSYEQYF. DNA of the CDR3: TGTGCCAGCAGTTTCCCCCTCGAAGGGAGCTCCTACGAGCAGTACTTC.

This chain links TRBV5-1 with TRBJ2-7, with 7 nucleotides matching TRBD2. Germline lookup yields CDR1 SGHRS and CDR2 YFSETQ. The V and J ends lost 4 bases and 3 bases, in that order; junction bases with no gene match: 10. This CDR3 region has 15 residues. The CDR3 sequence: CASSPEGGLYYEQYF. The CDR3 nucleotides are TGCGCCAGCAGCCCCGAGGGAGGGTTGTACTACGAGCAGTACTTC. The whole variable domain, remainder taken from reference TRBV5-1 and TRBJ2-7, is KAGVTQTPRYLIKTRGQQVTLSCSPISGHRSVSWYQQTPGQGLQFLFEYFSETQRNKGNFPGRFSGRQFSNSRSEMNVSTLELGDSALYLCASSPEGGLYYEQYFGPGTRLTVT.

J is TRBJ2-4 and V is TRBV4-1, with 14 bases identical to TRBD2. The V gene's germline CDR1 is MGHRA and CDR2 YSYEKL. This CDR3 comprises 18 residues. V dropped 4 bases and J dropped 0; count of bases not matched to a gene: 5. The DNA for the CDR3 is TGCGCCAGCAGCCTTGGACTAGCGGGGGGTATAGCCAAAAACATTCAGTACTTC. This gives the protein CASSLGLAGGIAKNIQYF.

The genes are TRBV7-3 and TRBJ1-1, with 10 bases lining up with TRBD1. The CDR3 has 16 residues. Germline CDR1 and CDR2: SGHTA and FQGTGA. Unmatched junction bases numbered 15, after V lost 4 bases and J lost 10 bases. CDR3 sequence: CASSSTGGTGEFVAFF. The CDR3 nucleotides read TGTGCCAGCAGCTCAACGGGCGGGACAGGGGAGTTTGTAGCTTTCTTT.

The V and J genes are TRBV6-5 and TRBJ1-1; D call uncertain. The V gene lost 2 bases and the J gene lost 8 bases, with 12 bases spanning the gap. CDR1 and CDR2 (germline): MNHEY, SVGAGI. This CDR3 has 13 residues. The CDR3 nucleotides read TGTGCCAGCAGTTACGGCGGCCGAGTCGAAGCTTTCTTT. This sequence encodes CASSYGGRVEAFF.

V is TRBV27 and J is TRBJ1-6; a weak D match, TRBD1 (6 bases). There are 19 residues in the CDR3. Trimming removed 7 bases from V and 8 bases from J, with 30 bases in between. CDR1 is MNHEY, CDR2 SMNVEV, per germline (reference sequence). DNA for the CDR3: TGTGCCAGCACTTACCGGCCACCACAGGGTTCGGCTTGGGATTCACCCCTCCACTTT. Its translation: CASTYRPPQGSAWDSPLHF.

The gene calls are TRBV30 and TRBJ1-6; D gene unclear. Deletions cut 4 bases from V and 7 bases from J, with 8 bases between. The CDR3 extends over 12 amino acids. The germline V gene encodes CDR1 GTSNPN and CDR2 SVGIG (reference sequence). CDR3 DNA: TGTGCCTGGAACTCCATCAATTCACCCCTCCACTTT. Translating it yields CAWNSINSPLHF.

The rearrangement uses TRBV5-1 and TRBJ1-1; D is perhaps TRBD1 (6 bases). This CDR3 spans 16 amino acids. Looked up from germline, CDR1 is SGHRS and CDR2 is YFSETQ. The ends were cut back, 4 bases at V and 1 base at J, with 17 bases in the middle. This chain's CDR3 is CASSAGGAQGNTEAFF. CDR3 bases: TGCGCCAGCAGCGCCGGGGGGGCGCAGGGGAACACTGAAGCTTTCTTT.

The count of this clone is one. The chain is built from TRBV18 and TRBJ1-6; 10 positions match TRBD1. The CDR3 runs 17 residues. Trimming cost V 3 bases and J 4 bases; bases outside gene matches: 6. Germline lookup yields CDR1 KGHSH and CDR2 LQKENI. The CDR3 sequence is CASSPPTGGSYNSPLHF. For the CDR3, the DNA is TGTGCCAGCTCACCTCCGACAGGGGGCTCATATAATTCACCCCTCCACTTT.

The chain couples TRBV6-6 to TRBJ2-7, with TRBD1 identical over 9 bases. The CDR3 runs to 16 residues. Germline lookup yields CDR1 MNHNY and CDR2 SVGAGI (reference sequence). J lost 3 bases, V lost 5 bases, and 11 bases had no gene match. CDR3 nucleotides: TGTGCCAGCAGTCCCATAGGGACAGGGATTCACTACGAGCAGTACTTC. Encoded protein: CASSPIGTGIHYEQYF.

The rearrangement links TRBV6-6 to TRBJ1-1; tentatively, D is TRBD1 (6 bases). V was pared by 7 bases and J by 1 base, with 13 bases between. The germline gives CDR1 MNHNY, CDR2 SVGAGI (reference sequence). The CDR3 is 14 amino acids. CDR3 nucleotide sequence: TGTGCCAGCAAATACGGGGGGCCGAACACTGAAGCTTTCTTT. It specifies CASKYGGPNTEAFF.